This T cell receptor (beta chain) appears in the sequencing data of a study of blood T cell repertoires in COVID-19. Study context: Samples taken during acute and convalescent COVID-19 were collected in the United States, Italy and Spain. PBMCs, B-cell-depleted T cells, or T cells provided the cDNA or gDNA that made up the material.

This clone is a singleton in its sample. With V trimmed by 5 bases and J by 3 bases, 4 bases remained unmatched. Looked up from germline, CDR1 is SEHNR and CDR2 is FQNEAQ (reference sequence). This CDR3 spans 14 amino acids. In the study's own analysis: The assay estimated nucleated cells by amplifying reference gene primers. The repertoire was sequenced with immunoSEQ multiplex PCR; TCRdb's copy has only in-frame clones and lacks some. V and J calls and clone size are those listed in that table; D and trimming were worked out from the DNA. This repertoire shows tens of thousands of clones, approximately 91% found once; its top ten account for roughly 5%.

The TCR comes from a man in his 70s with active COVID-19. The sample taken for sequencing was peripheral blood. The chain joins TRBV7-9 to TRBJ2-3; 8 bases map to TRBD2. The CDR3 loop reads CASSRAGVTDTQYF. The CDR3 DNA follows: TGTGCCAGCAGCCGAGCGGGGGTAACAGATACGCAGTATTTT.